This T cell receptor beta chain is from a study of blood T cells in healthy people across ages. A second about 7 to 11 cycle PCR used barcoded and J-beta primers. TCRdb processed the 5' RACE reads anew with MiXCR; each CDR3 protein has one entry. The data hold 1.5 million to 2 million distinct CDR3 sequences, with under 30% observed a single time. Around 9.5 milliliters of peripheral blood were drawn from each donor. The CDR3 is 12 residues long. Germline-derived CDR1 and CDR2 are SGHTA and FQGNSA. Trimming removed 5 bases from V and 14 bases from J, with 16 bases in between. This clonotype was found once.

The clonotype originates from a young woman in good health. The material sequenced was blood. The V call is TRBV7-2, the J call TRBJ2-1; D is perhaps TRBD1 or TRBD2 (5 bases each). In DNA, the CDR3 is TGTGCCAGCAGCACACCCGGGGCGAGGGAGTTCTTC. The encoded protein is CASSTPGAREFF.